Below are 12 T cell receptor beta chains sequenced from a single sample in a study of beta chain features in type 1 diabetes. Expressed TCRB transcripts were sequenced, since all the RNA that had been isolated was reverse transcribed. The table came from immunoSEQ multiplex PCR; TCRdb's copy has only in-frame clones and leaves some out. The profile covers some 410,000 clones, with over 11% appearing a single time and 0.035% to 0.04% taken by the ten largest. Source material: naive CD4+ T cells from blood. These receptor sequences come from a man younger than 45 in good health.

This clone has just a few counts. The J gene is TRBJ1-6, the V gene TRBV14, with D maybe TRBD1 (5 bases). The CDR3 totals 16 residues. CDR1 and CDR2 from the germline V gene are SGHDN and FVKESK. Trimming cost V 5 bases and J 4 bases, with 15 bases left between them. The CDR3: CASSSAGVGYNSPLHF. Here the CDR3 DNA reads TGTGCCAGCAGCTCAGCGGGGGTTGGGTATAATTCACCCCTCCACTTT.

This chain joins TRBV5-6 and TRBJ1-2; D not certain. From germline, CDR1 is SGHDT and CDR2 YYEEEE. This CDR3 spans 13 amino acids. V lost 2 bases to trimming and J lost 7 bases, with 12 bases between them. Here the CDR3 DNA reads TGTGCCAGCAGCTTCGGCCGTTCGGGTGGCTACACCTTC. The encoded protein is CASSFGRSGGYTF. Based on the CDR3 plus reference TRBV5-6 and TRBJ1-2, the full variable domain is DAGVTQSPTHLIKTRGQQVTLRCSPKSGHDTVSWYQQALGQGPQFIFQYYEEEERQRGNFPDRFSGHQFPNYSSELNVNALLLGDSALYLCASSFGRSGGYTFGSGTRLTVV.

Points on this clone: Germline is not matched at one junction end, which may reflect a read error. This chain uses TRBV10-3 with TRBJ1-2, with D unresolved. CDR1 is ENHRY and CDR2 is SYGVKD in the germline V gene. This CDR3 comprises 14 residues. In DNA form, the CDR3 reads TGTGCCACCGTCCTCGGGAAGGTGCCCTATGTCTACACCTTC. Its translation is CATVLGKVPYVYTF.

Here the CDR3 DNA reads TGTGCCAGCAGGGGCACTTCCTACGAGCAGTACTTC. Translated: CASRGTSYEQYF. V is TRBV5-4 and J is TRBJ2-7; D is ambiguous. The CDR3 has 12 residues. Between the trimmed V and J ends, which lost 5 bases and 1 base, there was a span of 7 bases. The V gene's germline CDR1 is SGHNT and CDR2 YYREEE (reference sequence).

The CDR3 is CSVESRLLDTQYF. The CDR3 DNA reads TGCAGCGTTGAAAGCAGGTTATTGGATACGCAGTATTTT. The chain is built from TRBV29-1 and TRBJ2-3; D ambiguous. V dropped 2 bases and J dropped 6 bases, with 12 bases sitting between them. The germline V gene encodes CDR1 SQVTM and CDR2 ANQGSEA. The CDR3 spans 13 residues.

V is TRBV29-1 and J is TRBJ2-3; TRBD2 agrees at 10 bases. Germline-derived CDR1 and CDR2 are SQVTM and ANQGSEA. The CDR3 contains 15 residues. The ends lost 4 bases at V and 11 bases at J; junction bases unmatched: 15. This CDR3 reads CSVVSSGGPAGWQYF. CDR3 DNA sequence: TGCAGCGTTGTGTCTAGCGGGGGCCCGGCCGGGTGGCAGTATTTT.

V usage is TRBV11-3 and J usage is TRBJ2-1, with D unresolved. Trimming shortened V by 3 bases and J by 0 bases, and 12 bases separated the two germline ends. This CDR3 is built from 16 residues. CDR1 SGHNT and CDR2 YENEEA come from the germline V gene. The CDR3: CASSFSPRTSYNEQFF. For the CDR3, the DNA is TGTGCCAGCAGCTTCAGCCCCAGGACCTCCTACAATGAGCAGTTCTTC.

The chain couples TRBV4-1 to TRBJ1-1; TRBD1 is a possible D gene (5 bases). Trimming removed 1 base at V and 6 bases at J, with 18 bases between. Germline CDR1 reads MGHRA; CDR2 reads YSYEKL. The CDR3 is 16 amino acids. CDR3 amino acids: CASSQVGKGKSSEAFF. The CDR3 DNA sequence: TGCGCCAGCAGCCAAGTCGGTAAGGGGAAGTCTTCTGAAGCTTTCTTT.

Only a few counts were recorded for this clone. V and J are TRBV28 and TRBJ2-7; possible D gene TRBD1, 6 bases. V lost 6 bases and J lost 13, with 19 bases in between. The CDR3 spans 12 residues. In germline, CDR1 is MDHEN, CDR2 SYDVKM. Here the CDR3 DNA reads TGTGCCAGCAGGCAAAACCGGGACACCTGCTACGTC. It encodes CASRQNRDTCYV.

In this sample, this clone turned up a few times. The chain recombines TRBV7-2 with TRBJ2-3; D gene uncertain. CDR1 SGHTA and CDR2 FQGNSA come from the germline V gene. The CDR3 extends over 13 amino acids. V was shortened by 1 base and J by 1 base, with 3 bases between the two germline ends. The DNA of the CDR3 is TGTGCCAGCAGCTTAGAACGCACAGATACGCAGTATTTT. Amino acids: CASSLERTDTQYF.

The chain joins TRBV7-9 to TRBJ2-6; TRBD1 or TRBD2 may be the D gene (5 bases each). Per the germline V gene, CDR1 is SEHNR and CDR2 is FQNEAQ (reference sequence). The germline V and J ends were trimmed by 3 bases and 2 bases, with 11 bases remaining between them. The CDR3 sequence is 16 residues long. CDR3 residues: CASSFGWGTGANVLTF. In nucleotides, the CDR3 is TGTGCCAGCAGCTTCGGGTGGGGGACTGGGGCCAACGTCCTGACTTTC.

The rearrangement uses TRBV27 and TRBJ2-5; 7 positions agree with TRBD2. The V gene end was trimmed by 3 bases and the J gene end by 2 bases; junction bases not matched to a gene: 12. Germline V gives CDR1 MNHEY, CDR2 SMNVEV (reference sequence). The CDR3 spans 17 residues. The CDR3 region is CASSFLEYGRAQETQYF. The CDR3 DNA is TGTGCCAGCAGTTTTTTGGAGTATGGGAGGGCTCAAGAGACCCAGTACTTC.